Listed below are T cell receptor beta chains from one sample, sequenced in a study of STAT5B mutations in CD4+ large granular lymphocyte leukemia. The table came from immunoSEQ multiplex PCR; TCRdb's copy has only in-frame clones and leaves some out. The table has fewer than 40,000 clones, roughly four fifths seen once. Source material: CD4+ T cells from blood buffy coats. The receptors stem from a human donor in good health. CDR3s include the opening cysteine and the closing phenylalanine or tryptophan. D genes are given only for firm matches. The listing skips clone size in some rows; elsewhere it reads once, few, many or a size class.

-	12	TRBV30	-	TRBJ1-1	CACDSPNTEAFF	TGTGCCTGTGACAGTCCGAACACTGAAGCTTTCTTT
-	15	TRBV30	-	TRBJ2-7	CAWSVVGAYSYEQYF	TGTGCCTGGAGTGTGGTTGGGGCCTACTCCTACGAGCAGTACTTC
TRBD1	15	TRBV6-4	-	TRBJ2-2	CASSPGTGFAGELFF	TGTGCCAGCAGCCCCGGGACAGGGTTCGCCGGGGAGCTGTTTTTT
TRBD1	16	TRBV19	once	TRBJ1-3	CASSPRDRGAGNTIYF	TGTGCCAGTAGTCCCCGGGACAGGGGAGCTGGAAACACCATATATTTT
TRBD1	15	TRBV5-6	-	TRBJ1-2	CASRSTGVGAYGYTF	TGTGCCAGCAGATCCACAGGGGTTGGCGCCTATGGCTACACCTTC
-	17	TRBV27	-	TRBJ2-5	CASSSLGDLYPQETQYF	TGTGCCAGCAGTTCCCTGGGGGACTTATATCCCCAAGAGACCCAGTACTTC
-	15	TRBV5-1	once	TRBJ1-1	CASSFQSGSNTEAFF	TGCGCCAGCAGCTTTCAATCGGGTTCGAACACTGAAGCTTTCTTT
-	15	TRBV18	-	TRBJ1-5	CASSPPGGRDQPQHF	TGTGCCAGCTCACCACCGGGAGGCAGGGATCAGCCCCAGCATTTT
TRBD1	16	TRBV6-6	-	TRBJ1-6	CASSAPGQGIYSPLHF	TGTGCCAGCAGTGCCCCGGGACAGGGCATATATTCACCCCTCCACTTT
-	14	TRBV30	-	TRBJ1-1	CAWSGITVNTEAFF	TGTGCCTGGAGTGGTATAACGGTGAACACTGAAGCTTTCTTT
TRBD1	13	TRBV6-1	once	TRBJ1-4	CAARDRTNEKLFF	TGTGCCGCCCGGGACAGAACTAATGAAAAACTGTTTTTT
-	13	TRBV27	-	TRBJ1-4	CASSLYPNEKLFF	TGTGCCAGCAGTTTGTATCCTAATGAAAAACTGTTTTTT
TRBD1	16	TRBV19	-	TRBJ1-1	CASSIAATGAHTEAFF	TGTGCCAGTAGTATAGCGGCGACAGGGGCCCACACTGAAGCTTTCTTT
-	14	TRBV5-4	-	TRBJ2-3	CASLPGPSTDTQYF	TGTGCCAGCCTCCCGGGCCCTAGCACAGATACGCAGTATTTT
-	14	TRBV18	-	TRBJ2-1	CASSPAGPGHEQFF	TGTGCCAGCTCACCCGCGGGGCCGGGGCATGAGCAGTTCTTC
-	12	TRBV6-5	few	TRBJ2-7	CASKRGSYEQYF	TGTGCCAGCAAAAGGGGTAGTTACGAGCAGTACTTC
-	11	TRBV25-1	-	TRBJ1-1	CASSVAATTFF	TGTGCCAGCAGTGTGGCCGCTACAACCTTCTTT
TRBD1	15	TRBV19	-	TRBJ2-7	CASSQPRDRESGQYF	TGTGCCAGTAGCCAACCTCGGGACAGGGAGTCGGGGCAGTACTTC
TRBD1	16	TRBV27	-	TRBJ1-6	CASSWGPTGEGSPLHF	TGTGCCAGCAGTTGGGGACCGACAGGGGAAGGGTCACCCCTCCACTTT
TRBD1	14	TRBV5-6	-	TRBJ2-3	CASSRGQVTDTQYF	TGTGCCAGCAGCCGAGGACAGGTCACAGATACGCAGTATTTT
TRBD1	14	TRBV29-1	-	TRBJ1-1	CSARPQGASTEAFF	TGCAGCGCCCGACCCCAGGGGGCGAGCACTGAAGCTTTCTTT
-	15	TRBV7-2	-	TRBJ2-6	CASSFRGTGANVLTF	TGTGCCAGCAGCTTCAGGGGTACTGGGGCCAACGTCCTGACTTTC
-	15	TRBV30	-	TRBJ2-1	CAWSGSGARYNEQFF	TGTGCCTGGAGTGGGTCAGGGGCGCGATACAATGAGCAGTTCTTC
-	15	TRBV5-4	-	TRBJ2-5	CASSLIGQSQETQYF	TGTGCCAGCAGCTTAATTGGACAGAGCCAAGAGACCCAGTACTTC
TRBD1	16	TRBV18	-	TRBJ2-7	CASSPIAQGASNEQYF	TGTGCCAGCTCACCAATAGCACAGGGGGCATCTAACGAGCAGTACTTC
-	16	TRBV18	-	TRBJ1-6	CASSPLGFGDNSPLHF	TGTGCCAGCTCACCCTTGGGGTTTGGCGATAATTCACCCCTCCACTTT
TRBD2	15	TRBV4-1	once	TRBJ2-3	CASSHVTSGADTQYF	TGCGCCAGCAGCCATGTGACTAGCGGGGCAGATACGCAGTATTTT
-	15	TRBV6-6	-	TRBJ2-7	CASSPNVGGPYEQYF	TGTGCCAGCAGCCCCAATGTTGGTGGCCCCTACGAGCAGTACTTC
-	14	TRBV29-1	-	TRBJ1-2	CSVGTAAFNYGYTF	TGCAGCGTTGGGACAGCCGCCTTTAACTATGGCTACACCTTC
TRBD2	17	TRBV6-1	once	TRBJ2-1	CASSDGKAGGPYNEQFF	TGTGCCAGCAGTGACGGGAAGGCGGGGGGGCCCTACAATGAGCAGTTCTTC
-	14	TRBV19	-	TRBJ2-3	CASRRTDGTDTQYF	TGTGCCAGTAGGAGGACAGACGGCACAGATACGCAGTATTTT
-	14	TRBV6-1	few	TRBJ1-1	CASSETGVYTEAFF	TGTGCCAGCAGTGAAACGGGAGTTTACACTGAAGCTTTCTTT
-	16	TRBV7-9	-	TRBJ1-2	CASSLTAGLSGEGYTF	TGTGCCAGCAGCTTAACTGCTGGGTTATCAGGAGAAGGCTACACCTTC
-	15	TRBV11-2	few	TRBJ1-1	CASSLDRGGNTEAFF	TGTGCCAGCAGCTTAGATCGGGGGGGGAACACTGAAGCTTTCTTT
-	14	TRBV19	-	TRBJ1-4	CASSVTGTGEKLFF	TGTGCCAGTAGTGTGACAGGAACCGGGGAAAAACTGTTTTTT
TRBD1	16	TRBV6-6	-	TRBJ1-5	CASGDPGQERNQPQHF	TGTGCCAGCGGGGATCCGGGACAGGAGCGCAATCAGCCCCAGCATTTT
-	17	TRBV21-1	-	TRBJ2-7	CASSTFGWTVSRDEQYF	TGTGCCAGCAGCACTTTTGGTTGGACCGTCTCCCGGGACGAGCAGTACTTC
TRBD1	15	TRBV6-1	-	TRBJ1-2	CASTGTGARQYGYTF	TGTGCCAGCACCGGGACAGGGGCGAGACAATATGGCTACACCTTC